This TCR beta chain is from a study of cytomegalovirus exposure and HLA in healthy donors. Study outcomes and limitations: Around 160 TCR beta chains were listed as cytomegalovirus-associated. In vitro confirmation showed a few CMV-associated chains to be CMV antigen specific.

Measured with immunoSEQ multiplex PCR; TCRdb has only the in-frame clones, and not every one. Of roughly 120,000 clones listed, approximately 94% are singletons. The germline V gene encodes CDR1 MNHEY and CDR2 SMNVEV (reference sequence). The germline V and J ends were trimmed by 6 bases and 8 bases, with 17 bases remaining between them. CDR3 length: 14 residues. Remarks on this clone: Antigen unknown.

The sample consisted of PBMCs. This sequence joins TRBV27 and TRBJ2-1, with D possibly matching TRBD1 (6 bases). The source is a woman aged 18-29 years in good health and CMV-seronegative. CDR3 sequence: CASRTHRVTDEQFF. The DNA of the CDR3 is TGTGCCAGCAGGACTCACAGGGTTACAGATGAGCAGTTCTTC.